These T cell receptor beta chains were read from a single sample in a study of blood T cell repertoires in COVID-19. Here immunoSEQ multiplex PCR was the method, and the copy in TCRdb shows in-frame clones only, minus some. The sample lists hundreds of thousands of clones, approximately 89% occurring once. Sequencing was carried out using peripheral blood. These receptor sequences come from a woman under 30 who had recovered from COVID-19. CDR3s include the opening cysteine and the closing phenylalanine or tryptophan. Fields, in order: D gene, clone size, J gene, V gene, CDR3 protein, CDR3 DNA. D genes are given only for firm matches. Clone size appears in some rows only: once, few, many, or a class for an expanded clone.

d_gene: .; abundance: .; j_gene: TRBJ1-1; v_gene: TRBV20-1; CDR3aa: CSASKQGSEAFF; CDR3nt: TGCAGTGCTAGTAAACAGGGATCTGAAGCTTTCTTT
d_gene: .; abundance: .; j_gene: TRBJ1-1; v_gene: TRBV11-3; CDR3aa: CASSLVPGMNTEAFF; CDR3nt: TGTGCCAGCAGCTTAGTGCCGGGGATGAACACTGAAGCTTTCTTT
d_gene: TRBD1; abundance: .; j_gene: TRBJ1-1; v_gene: TRBV5-1; CDR3aa: CASSLQGGNTEAFF; CDR3nt: TGCGCCAGCAGCCTGCAGGGGGGGAACACTGAAGCTTTCTTT
d_gene: TRBD1; abundance: .; j_gene: TRBJ2-2; v_gene: TRBV6-2/TRBV6-3; CDR3aa: CASSPGTGVTGELFF; CDR3nt: TGTGCCAGCAGCCCCGGGACAGGGGTAACCGGGGAGCTGTTTTTT
d_gene: TRBD2; abundance: .; j_gene: TRBJ2-2; v_gene: TRBV4-3; CDR3aa: CASSQDQASGSLGGELFF; CDR3nt: TGCGCCAGCAGCCAAGATCAGGCTAGCGGGAGTCTAGGCGGGGAGCTGTTTTTT
d_gene: TRBD2; abundance: .; j_gene: TRBJ2-5; v_gene: TRBV9; CDR3aa: CASSSGGRGPQETQYF; CDR3nt: TGTGCCAGCAGCTCAGGAGGGAGGGGCCCCCAAGAGACCCAGTACTTC
d_gene: TRBD2; abundance: once; j_gene: TRBJ2-2; v_gene: TRBV11-2; CDR3aa: CASSLAGFAGNTGELFF; CDR3nt: TGTGCCAGCAGCCTAGCGGGGTTTGCGGGTAACACCGGGGAGCTGTTTTTT
d_gene: .; abundance: once; j_gene: TRBJ1-1; v_gene: TRBV7-2; CDR3aa: CASSFAGDTEAFF; CDR3nt: TGTGCCAGCAGCTTCGCAGGGGATACTGAAGCTTTCTTT
d_gene: .; abundance: once; j_gene: TRBJ1-2; v_gene: TRBV27; CDR3aa: CASSLSGGGGYTF; CDR3nt: TGTGCCAGCAGTTTATCGGGGGGGGGAGGCTACACCTTC
d_gene: .; abundance: .; j_gene: TRBJ1-1; v_gene: TRBV20-1; CDR3aa: CSASRGGFYTEAFF; CDR3nt: TGCAGTGCTAGTCGGGGGGGCTTTTACACTGAAGCTTTCTTT
d_gene: TRBD2; abundance: .; j_gene: TRBJ2-1; v_gene: TRBV11-2; CDR3aa: CASSLPIGLAPYNEQFF; CDR3nt: TGTGCCAGCAGCTTACCTATCGGACTAGCGCCCTACAATGAGCAGTTCTTC
d_gene: .; abundance: few; j_gene: TRBJ1-1; v_gene: TRBV18; CDR3aa: CASSPNSLNTEAFF; CDR3nt: TGTGCCAGCTCACCAAATTCTTTGAACACTGAAGCTTTCTTT
d_gene: TRBD1; abundance: .; j_gene: TRBJ1-1; v_gene: TRBV4-1; CDR3aa: CASSQESDRDTEAFF; CDR3nt: TGCGCCAGCAGCCAAGAGAGTGACAGGGACACTGAAGCTTTCTTT
d_gene: TRBD2; abundance: .; j_gene: TRBJ2-4; v_gene: TRBV2; CDR3aa: CASSHPTSSGSLPKNIQYF; CDR3nt: TGTGCCAGCAGTCACCCTACGAGTAGCGGGAGCCTCCCCAAAAACATTCAGTACTTC
d_gene: .; abundance: few; j_gene: TRBJ2-1; v_gene: TRBV6-2/TRBV6-3; CDR3aa: CASSSPSGSVTDEQFF; CDR3nt: TGTGCCAGCAGTTCTCCCAGCGGGTCTGTGACGGATGAGCAGTTCTTC
d_gene: TRBD2; abundance: .; j_gene: TRBJ2-1; v_gene: TRBV24-1; CDR3aa: CATSDFPIAGAKDNEQFF; CDR3nt: TGTGCCACCAGTGATTTCCCAATAGCGGGAGCGAAGGACAATGAGCAGTTCTTC
d_gene: .; abundance: .; j_gene: TRBJ2-1; v_gene: TRBV4-1; CDR3aa: CASSQDGLYNEQFF; CDR3nt: TGCGCCAGCAGCCAAGACGGACTTTACAATGAGCAGTTCTTC
d_gene: .; abundance: .; j_gene: TRBJ2-2; v_gene: TRBV7-6; CDR3aa: CASSLEFGGIRELFF; CDR3nt: TGTGCCAGCAGCTTAGAATTCGGAGGAATAAGGGAGCTGTTTTTT
d_gene: TRBD1; abundance: .; j_gene: TRBJ2-5; v_gene: TRBV19; CDR3aa: CATQGSRETQYF; CDR3nt: TGTGCCACACAGGGGTCGAGAGAGACCCAGTACTTC
d_gene: .; abundance: .; j_gene: TRBJ2-5; v_gene: TRBV5-1; CDR3aa: CASSPSVQGYQETQYF; CDR3nt: TGCGCCAGCAGCCCTAGCGTACAGGGGTATCAAGAGACCCAGTACTTC
d_gene: TRBD1; abundance: .; j_gene: TRBJ2-2; v_gene: TRBV7-6; CDR3aa: CASSFVGQGNTGELFF; CDR3nt: TGTGCCAGCAGCTTTGTCGGACAGGGGAACACCGGGGAGCTGTTTTTT
d_gene: .; abundance: .; j_gene: TRBJ1-4; v_gene: TRBV6-1; CDR3aa: CASSEGGLATNEKLFF; CDR3nt: TGTGCCAGCAGTGAAGGGGGCCTTGCAACTAATGAAAAACTGTTTTTT
d_gene: TRBD2; abundance: .; j_gene: TRBJ2-1; v_gene: TRBV24-1; CDR3aa: CATSDLSGTSDHNEQFF; CDR3nt: TGTGCCACCAGTGACCTATCCGGGACTAGCGACCACAATGAGCAGTTCTTC
d_gene: .; abundance: once; j_gene: TRBJ2-1; v_gene: TRBV23-1; CDR3aa: CASSRPGKQFF; CDR3nt: TGCGCCAGCAGTCGGCCGGGAAAGCAGTTCTTC
d_gene: TRBD2; abundance: .; j_gene: TRBJ2-1; v_gene: TRBV3-1/TRBV3-2; CDR3aa: CASSLGVAGGNEQFF; CDR3nt: TGTGCCAGCAGCCTTGGGGTAGCGGGAGGCAATGAGCAGTTCTTC
d_gene: TRBD2; abundance: .; j_gene: TRBJ2-2; v_gene: TRBV6-2/TRBV6-3; CDR3aa: CASTPRGGYTGELFF; CDR3nt: TGTGCCAGCACCCCCCGGGGAGGGTACACCGGGGAGCTGTTTTTT
d_gene: TRBD2; abundance: .; j_gene: TRBJ2-5; v_gene: TRBV4-3; CDR3aa: CASSQAPGLAEQETQYF; CDR3nt: TGCGCCAGCAGCCAAGCCCCGGGACTAGCGGAACAAGAGACCCAGTACTTC
d_gene: .; abundance: .; j_gene: TRBJ1-2; v_gene: TRBV11-3; CDR3aa: CASSPRGLRGRLLRNYGYTF; CDR3nt: TGTGCCAGCAGCCCCAGGGGATTAAGGGGACGCCTCCTGAGAAACTATGGCTACACCTTC
d_gene: .; abundance: .; j_gene: TRBJ1-3; v_gene: TRBV11-3; CDR3aa: CASSSGVTGNTIYF; CDR3nt: TGTGCCAGCAGTTCCGGGGTCACGGGAAACACCATATATTTT
d_gene: .; abundance: .; j_gene: TRBJ2-5; v_gene: TRBV3-1/TRBV3-2; CDR3aa: CASSQADQETQYF; CDR3nt: TGTGCCAGCAGCCAAGCCGACCAAGAGACCCAGTACTTC
d_gene: TRBD2; abundance: .; j_gene: TRBJ2-3; v_gene: TRBV7-2; CDR3aa: CASSLRGRADTQYF; CDR3nt: TGTGCCAGCAGCTTACGCGGGAGGGCCGATACGCAGTATTTT
d_gene: .; abundance: .; j_gene: TRBJ2-1; v_gene: TRBV6-2/TRBV6-3; CDR3aa: CASSPLRGRPYNEQFF; CDR3nt: TGTGCCAGCAGCCCACTCCGGGGGAGGCCTTACAATGAGCAGTTCTTC
d_gene: TRBD2; abundance: .; j_gene: TRBJ2-1; v_gene: TRBV19; CDR3aa: CASSSGLAGVYNEQFF; CDR3nt: TGTGCCAGTAGTAGTGGACTAGCGGGAGTTTACAATGAGCAGTTCTTC
d_gene: TRBD2; abundance: .; j_gene: TRBJ2-3; v_gene: TRBV4-3; CDR3aa: CASSQAPAGGGADTQYF; CDR3nt: TGCGCCAGCAGCCAAGCCCCAGCGGGAGGGGGTGCAGATACGCAGTATTTT
d_gene: .; abundance: .; j_gene: TRBJ2-3; v_gene: TRBV6-5; CDR3aa: CASSRGSGVTQYF; CDR3nt: TGTGCCAGCAGTAGGGGTTCTGGTGTTACGCAGTATTTT
d_gene: TRBD1; abundance: .; j_gene: TRBJ2-5; v_gene: TRBV6-6; CDR3aa: CASSYAKGQQETQYF; CDR3nt: TGTGCCAGCAGTTACGCCAAGGGACAGCAAGAGACCCAGTACTTC
d_gene: TRBD1; abundance: .; j_gene: TRBJ2-3; v_gene: TRBV29-1; CDR3aa: CSVEDWDREGTDTQYF; CDR3nt: TGCAGCGTTGAAGATTGGGACAGGGAGGGAACAGATACGCAGTATTTT
d_gene: .; abundance: once; j_gene: TRBJ1-4; v_gene: TRBV7-2; CDR3aa: CASSVQAANEKLFF; CDR3nt: TGTGCCAGCAGCGTACAGGCGGCTAATGAAAAACTGTTTTTT
d_gene: TRBD2; abundance: .; j_gene: TRBJ2-1; v_gene: TRBV30; CDR3aa: CAWRRPLAGVFHEQFF; CDR3nt: TGTGCCTGGAGAAGACCTCTAGCGGGAGTTTTCCATGAGCAGTTCTTC
d_gene: TRBD1; abundance: .; j_gene: TRBJ1-1; v_gene: TRBV7-2; CDR3aa: CASSLTGGTEAFF; CDR3nt: TGTGCCAGCAGCTTAACAGGGGGCACTGAAGCTTTCTTT
d_gene: TRBD1; abundance: .; j_gene: TRBJ1-5; v_gene: TRBV2; CDR3aa: CASRGTGTGQPQHF; CDR3nt: TGTGCCAGCAGGGGGACAGGGACGGGTCAGCCCCAGCATTTT
d_gene: TRBD2; abundance: .; j_gene: TRBJ2-1; v_gene: TRBV27; CDR3aa: CASRFASGSSNEQFF; CDR3nt: TGTGCCAGCCGCTTCGCTAGCGGGAGTTCCAATGAGCAGTTCTTC
d_gene: TRBD2; abundance: .; j_gene: TRBJ2-1; v_gene: TRBV23-1; CDR3aa: CASSHPSAGELLTNEQFF; CDR3nt: TGCGCCAGCAGTCATCCCTCGGCGGGAGAGCTTTTGACGAATGAGCAGTTCTTC
d_gene: TRBD2; abundance: .; j_gene: TRBJ2-1; v_gene: TRBV5-1; CDR3aa: CASSLDLLAGGYNEQFF; CDR3nt: TGCGCCAGCAGCTTGGACCTACTAGCGGGGGGGTACAATGAGCAGTTCTTC
d_gene: .; abundance: .; j_gene: TRBJ1-2; v_gene: TRBV11-2; CDR3aa: CASSPSGYGYTF; CDR3nt: TGTGCCAGCAGCCCCTCCGGGTATGGCTACACCTTC
d_gene: TRBD2; abundance: once; j_gene: TRBJ2-1; v_gene: TRBV19; CDR3aa: CASSMRSRAGYNEQFF; CDR3nt: TGTGCCAGTAGTATGAGGTCTAGAGCGGGATACAATGAGCAGTTCTTC
d_gene: .; abundance: .; j_gene: TRBJ1-1; v_gene: TRBV14; CDR3aa: CASSQVRRANTEAFF; CDR3nt: TGTGCCAGCAGCCAAGTAAGGCGGGCGAACACTGAAGCTTTCTTT
d_gene: .; abundance: .; j_gene: TRBJ1-4; v_gene: TRBV10-3; CDR3aa: CAISAGTTNEKLFF; CDR3nt: TGTGCCATCAGTGCAGGGACTACTAATGAAAAACTGTTTTTT
d_gene: .; abundance: .; j_gene: TRBJ1-2; v_gene: TRBV5-6; CDR3aa: CASSPRPGSISYGYTF; CDR3nt: TGTGCCAGCAGCCCCCGGCCGGGGAGTATAAGCTATGGCTACACCTTC